These 5 T cell receptor beta chains were all obtained from the same sample, sequenced in a study of T cell repertoires in cytomegalovirus infection. TCRdb re-derived calls from the reads in MiXCR, one entry per CDR3 protein. This sample has some 700,000 distinct CDR3 sequences; 35% to 45% occur once, and the top ten carry roughly 2.8%. Sequenced material: PBMCs. These receptors all stem from a human donor in good health (CMV status not recorded). Some clones in this sample may be carry-over from other donors' samples.

There are a few counts of this clonotype. The V and J genes are TRBV19 and TRBJ1-2, with 7 bases that match TRBD1. With 3 bases clipped from V and 6 bases from J, the junction kept 4 bases outside the gene matches. Germline CDR1 reads LNHDA; CDR2 reads SQIVND (reference sequence). This CDR3 has 13 residues. The CDR3 DNA reads TGTGCCAGTAGTATGGGACAGTGGGATGGCTACACCTTC. It translates to CASSMGQWDGYTF. The full variable domain, its missing parts supplied by reference TRBV19 and TRBJ1-2, is DGGITQSPKYLFRKEGQNVTLSCEQNLNHDAMYWYRQDPGQGLRLIYYSQIVNDFQKGDIAEGYSVSREKKESFPLTVTSAQKNPTAFYLCASSMGQWDGYTFGSGTRLTVV.

This sequence joins TRBV5-1 and TRBJ2-2; no firm D call. Deletions cut 0 bases from V and 1 base from J, with 10 bases between. The CDR3 is made up of 16 amino acids. The V gene's germline CDR1 is SGHRS and CDR2 YFSETQ. This CDR3 reads CASSLEGGLNTGELFF. The CDR3 DNA reads as TGCGCCAGCAGCTTGGAGGGTGGTCTGAACACCGGGGAGCTGTTTTTT.

There are a few counts of this clonotype. The genes are TRBV28 and TRBJ2-5; either TRBD1 or TRBD2 may fit D (6 bases each). The germline gives CDR1 MDHEN, CDR2 SYDVKM. The CDR3 is made up of 14 amino acids. Trimming cost V 3 bases and J 4 bases, with 12 bases left between them. The CDR3 nucleotides are TGTGCCAGCAGTTTTGGGGGGCAGGGAGAGACCCAGTACTTC. Amino acids: CASSFGGQGETQYF. Full variable domain (rest looked up from reference TRBV28 and TRBJ2-5): DVKVTQSSRYLVKRTGEKVFLECVQDMDHENMFWYRQDPGLGLRLIYFSYDVKMKEKGDIPEGYSVSREKKERFSLILESASTNQTSMYLCASSFGGQGETQYFGPGTRLLVL.

This rearrangement joins TRBV6-6 to TRBJ2-7; 8 bases match TRBD1. This CDR3 spans 16 amino acids. CDR1 and CDR2 (germline): MNHNY, SVGAGI (reference sequence). With V trimmed by 2 bases and J by 6 bases, 12 bases remained unmatched. The CDR3 is CASSYALGTGGAEQYF. The CDR3 DNA reads as TGTGCCAGCAGTTACGCCCTGGGGACAGGAGGAGCCGAGCAGTACTTC.

The chain employs TRBV7-9 and TRBJ1-1; D is unresolved. Between the trimmed V and J ends, which lost 0 bases and 3 bases, there was a span of 20 bases. Germline lookup yields CDR1 SEHNR and CDR2 FQNEAQ (reference sequence). There are 18 residues in the CDR3. The CDR3 protein is CASSLASRFLGRDTEAFF. CDR3 DNA sequence: TGTGCCAGCAGCTTAGCCAGCAGGTTCTTAGGGCGCGACACTGAAGCTTTCTTT.